This is a list of T cell receptor beta chains from one sample in a study of cytomegalovirus exposure and HLA in healthy donors. Sequencing used immunoSEQ multiplex PCR; TCRdb keeps in-frame clones, though not all of them. Seen here are 120,000 or so clones, approximately 80% observed once, and the top ten hold about 3%. Sequencing was carried out using PBMCs. These receptors were collected from a man aged 30 to 45 in good health and CMV-seronegative. The CDR3 runs from the conserved cysteine through the conserved F or W. The D gene is left open where the match is weak. A clone size is listed for some rows: how often the clone was seen (once, few, many), or a class if it is expanded.

cdr3_nt cdr3_aa clone_size j_call d_call v_call
TGTGCCAGCAGCTTAGGGAGGACCTACGAGCAGTACTTC CASSLGRTYEQYF NA TRBJ2-7 NA TRBV5-8
TGTGCCAGCAGCCTCAAGCCAGGGGGTGAGGACACTGAAGCTTTCTTT CASSLKPGGEDTEAFF NA TRBJ1-1 TRBD1 TRBV4-2
TGTGCCAGCAGCGAGACAGGGGAGGAGCAGTACTTC CASSETGEEQYF NA TRBJ2-5 TRBD1 TRBV9
TGCGCCAGCAGCTTGTACAATCCGAACACCGGGGAGCTGTTTTTT CASSLYNPNTGELFF few TRBJ2-2 NA TRBV5-1
TGTGCCAGCAGCGCCGCGCAGGCCGGCGGCTACACCTTC CASSAAQAGGYTF once TRBJ1-2 NA TRBV7-9
TGTGCCAGCAGCTGGGACAACGGACAGCCCCAGCATTTT CASSWDNGQPQHF few TRBJ1-5 NA TRBV27
TGTGCCAGCTCACCATTTTGGCAGTTCACTGAAGCTTTCTTT CASSPFWQFTEAFF NA TRBJ1-1 NA TRBV18
TGTGCCAGCAGCAAAGCCGGGACAGGGACCTACAATGAGCAGTTCTTC CASSKAGTGTYNEQFF NA TRBJ2-1 TRBD1 TRBV5-4
TGTGCCAGCAGCTCCTCAGGGCTGACTAGCACAGATACGCAGTATTTT CASSSSGLTSTDTQYF NA TRBJ2-3 NA TRBV7-6
TGTGCCAGCAGTTTAAAGATGGGGCCCCGGGACATTCAGTACTTC CASSLKMGPRDIQYF NA TRBJ2-4 NA TRBV27
TGCGCCAGCAGCCCAACAGCTTCAGGCGGGGAGCTGTTTTTT CASSPTASGGELFF once TRBJ2-2 NA TRBV5-1
TGTGCCAGCAGTGAATGGCAGGGAACAGATACGCAGTATTTT CASSEWQGTDTQYF NA TRBJ2-3 NA TRBV2
TGTGCCAGCAGCGTAGCTACTGGACTAGCGGAGGGAACCTACGAGCAGTACTTC CASSVATGLAEGTYEQYF NA TRBJ2-7 TRBD2 TRBV9
TGTGCCAGCAGCTTGGCCCAGGGAACGGGCTCCGAGCAGTACTTC CASSLAQGTGSEQYF NA TRBJ2-7 NA TRBV5-6
TGCGCCAGCAGCCCCCGAGGGACTAATGAAAAACTGTTTTTT CASSPRGTNEKLFF NA TRBJ1-4 NA TRBV5-1
TGTGCCAGCAGTTACCCCGGGACAGCGAACACCGGGGAGCTGTTTTTT CASSYPGTANTGELFF NA TRBJ2-2 TRBD1 TRBV27
TGTGCCTGGAGTGTACTACCCACCCAGGGTAGTGGCTACACCTTC CAWSVLPTQGSGYTF NA TRBJ1-2 NA TRBV30
TGTGCCAGCAGCGGAGGACAGGGGGACACTGAAGCTTTCTTT CASSGGQGDTEAFF NA TRBJ1-1 TRBD1 TRBV9
TGTGCCAGTACCCGGGGGGCGGAAGATACGCAGTATTTT CASTRGAEDTQYF NA TRBJ2-3 NA TRBV19
TGTGCCAGCAGTTTCCGCAGGGGACGCAATCAGCCCCAGCATTTT CASSFRRGRNQPQHF NA TRBJ1-5 NA TRBV27
TGTGCCAGCAGCTTAGGGGACCCAGGGGGCTTGGGCTACACCTTC CASSLGDPGGLGYTF NA TRBJ1-2 TRBD1 TRBV7-9
TGTGCCAGCAGCTTATTACGGTACAATGAGCAGTTCTTC CASSLLRYNEQFF NA TRBJ2-1 NA TRBV7-8